Presented here are 27 T cell receptor beta chains from one specimen sequenced in a study of Graves' ophthalmopathy and Graves' hyperthyroidism. RNA transcripts provided the template for amplifying TCR beta CDR3 regions. RT-PCR was first run with HTBI primers, then multiplex PCR in a second round. In TCRdb, the multiplex PCR reads were re-called with MiXCR into one record per CDR3 protein. The data hold almost 400,000 distinct CDR3 sequences, with approximately 16% observed a single time. Specimen: peripheral blood. Receptors originate from a woman under 30 with Graves' ophthalmopathy.

The table lists this clonotype with many counts. The chain couples TRBV14 to TRBJ2-2, with D perhaps matching TRBD2 (6 bases). V was pared by 5 bases and J by 7 bases, with 20 bases between. The germline V gene has CDR1 SGHDN and CDR2 FVKESK. This CDR3 is built from 16 residues. In DNA form, the CDR3 reads TGTGCCAGCAGCTACGACTTGCGGGGCCCCATCGGGGAGCTGTTTTTT. It specifies CASSYDLRGPIGELFF. The whole variable domain, filled in from reference TRBV14 and TRBJ2-2, reads EAGVTQFPSHSVIEKGQTVTLRCDPISGHDNLYWYRRVMGKEIKFLLHFVKESKQDESGMPNNRFLAERTGGTYSTLKVQPAELEDSGVYFCASSYDLRGPIGELFFGEGSRLTVL.

This clonotype was observed many times. The rearrangement uses TRBV28 and TRBJ1-5, with a weak D call TRBD1 (5 bases). The length of the CDR3 is 14 residues. V lost 3 bases and J lost 7, with 13 bases in between. Per the germline V gene, CDR1 is MDHEN and CDR2 is SYDVKM. CDR3 nucleotides: TGTGCCAGCAGTTTGCGGGGCGGTGGGCAGCCCCAGCATTTT. Protein product: CASSLRGGGQPQHF.

Many counts were recorded for this clonotype. The chain carries TRBV28 and TRBJ1-2, with D maybe TRBD1 (5 bases). CDR1 MDHEN and CDR2 SYDVKM come from the germline V gene. Trimming took 3 bases from V and 1 from J, leaving 12 bases between them. The length of the CDR3 is 15 residues. CDR3: CASSLVGDNNYGYTF. CDR3 in DNA: TGTGCCAGCAGTTTGGTGGGGGATAATAACTATGGCTACACCTTC.

The chain uses TRBV20-1 and TRBJ2-3, with a tentative D call TRBD2 (6 bases). Germline V CDR1 and CDR2: DFQATT, SNEGSKA (reference sequence). V was clipped by 0 bases and J by 5 bases, with 15 bases between them. The CDR3 extends over 15 amino acids. The CDR3 protein is CSAREGGEVLDTQYF. The DNA for the CDR3 is TGCAGTGCTAGAGAGGGGGGTGAGGTCTTAGATACGCAGTATTTT.

This clonotype was detected many times. The chain carries TRBV30 and TRBJ1-5, with 9 bases matching TRBD1. The CDR3 is made up of 14 amino acids. V shed 2 bases, J shed 7 bases, and the junction held 6 bases outside the gene matches. Germline V lookup: CDR1 GTSNPN, CDR2 SVGIG (reference sequence). The CDR3: CAWSTGTGTQPQHF. The CDR3, as DNA: TGTGCCTGGAGTACCGGGACAGGGACACAGCCCCAGCATTTT.

This clonotype was observed at least ten times. The genes are TRBV28 and TRBJ2-7; D is perhaps TRBD1 (6 bases). The germline V gene has CDR1 MDHEN and CDR2 SYDVKM. The length of the CDR3 is 16 residues. V lost 9 bases to trimming and J lost 5 bases, with 26 bases between them. The CDR3 here is CASYRQTGIGTDEQYF. As DNA, the CDR3 is TGTGCCAGTTATAGACAAACAGGGATAGGGACCGACGAGCAGTACTTC.

This clonotype has ten or more counts. The chain has TRBV11-2 and TRBJ2-4; D is ambiguous. The CDR3 is made up of 18 amino acids. Trimming took 2 bases from V and 0 from J, leaving 17 bases between them. Germline CDR1 SGHAT, CDR2 FQNNGV. The CDR3 loop is CASSLSGSFLLAKNIQYF. CDR3 DNA sequence: TGTGCCAGCAGCTTATCTGGTTCATTTCTACTAGCCAAAAACATTCAGTACTTC.

This clonotype was seen many times. The J gene is TRBJ2-7, the V gene TRBV9, with TRBD1 as a possible D gene (6 bases). Trimming cost V 4 bases and J 1 base, with 9 bases left between them. This CDR3 is 13 amino acids long. Germline V lookup: CDR1 SGDLS, CDR2 YYNGEE. CDR3 in DNA: TGTGCCAGCAGCACAACAGGGTCCTACGAGCAGTACTTC. Amino acid sequence: CASSTTGSYEQYF.

The sample holds many counts of this clonotype. This chain joins TRBV5-1 and TRBJ1-2, with 7 bases identical to TRBD1. The V segment lost 4 bases and the J segment 4 bases; nucleotides outside the gene matches: 10. This CDR3 contains 15 residues. Germline CDR1 SGHRS, CDR2 YFSETQ. CDR3 sequence: CASSLTGFASYGYTF. In DNA, the CDR3 is TGCGCCAGCAGCCTGACAGGGTTCGCGAGCTATGGCTACACCTTC.

The genes are TRBV28 and TRBJ2-5; D might be TRBD2 (5 bases). V shed 8 bases and J shed 0 bases, with 10 bases lying between them. This CDR3 has 13 amino acids. The germline gives CDR1 MDHEN, CDR2 SYDVKM. The CDR3 DNA sequence: TGTGCCAGCGCTGAGGGAAACCAAGAGACCCAGTACTTC. The encoded protein is CASAEGNQETQYF.

This clonotype was detected a few times. The rearrangement joins TRBV12-3 or TRBV12-4 to TRBJ1-1, with a weak D call TRBD1 (5 bases). Trimming cost V 6 bases and J 5 bases, with 13 bases left between them. The CDR3 is made up of 13 amino acids. CDR3: CASSPRGRTEAFF. For the CDR3, the DNA is TGTGCCAGCAGCCCGAGGGGAAGAACTGAAGCTTTCTTT.

The table lists this clonotype with many counts. This chain uses TRBV18 with TRBJ2-7, with 11 bases lining up with TRBD1. Looked up from germline, CDR1 is KGHSH and CDR2 is LQKENI. The V gene end was trimmed by 6 bases and the J gene end by 4 bases; junction bases not matched to a gene: 8. CDR3 length: 15 amino acids. The CDR3 DNA follows: TGTGCCAGCTCCCAACGGGGACAGGGGGTTTACGAGCAGTACTTC. Translation gives CASSQRGQGVYEQYF. Together with reference TRBV18 and TRBJ2-7, the CDR3 gives the full variable domain: NAGVMQNPRHLVRRRGQEARLRCSPMKGHSHVYWYRQLPEEGLKFMVYLQKENIIDESGMPKERFSAEFPKEGPSILRIQQVVRGDSAAYFCASSQRGQGVYEQYFGPGTRLTVT.

The rearrangement uses TRBV3-1 and TRBJ1-2; D is undetermined. Germline V gene sequence: CDR1 LGHDT, CDR2 YNNKEL (reference sequence). The CDR3 is 16 amino acids. Trimming stripped 0 bases from V and 8 bases from J, with 19 bases between. The CDR3 region has the DNA TGTGCCAGCAGCCAAGAAAAAACAAGGGCAGTAAAGGGCTACACCTTC. Protein: CASSQEKTRAVKGYTF.

This sequence joins TRBV15 and TRBJ1-5; D gene unclear. Between the trimmed V and J ends, which lost 5 bases and 4 bases, there was a span of 12 bases. Germline assignment: CDR1 LNHNV and CDR2 YYDKDF (reference sequence). The length of the CDR3 is 14 residues. As DNA, the CDR3 is TGTGCCACCAGCGGACGGGAAAGGAATCAGCCCCAGCATTTT. Residues: CATSGRERNQPQHF.

The rearrangement links TRBV28 to TRBJ1-5; no definite D call. Between the trimmed V and J ends, which lost 5 bases and 2 bases, there was a span of 16 bases. The germline V gene encodes CDR1 MDHEN and CDR2 SYDVKM. The length of the CDR3 is 16 residues. Written as DNA, the CDR3 is TGTGCCAGCAGTCCTAGGATCCGGTGGGGCAATCAGCCCCAGCATTTT. Its protein is CASSPRIRWGNQPQHF.

This clonotype has a count of ten or more. The chain uses TRBV6-1 and TRBJ1-5; the D gene is possibly TRBD1 (6 bases). Trimming pared 4 bases from V and 6 bases from J, leaving 10 bases between. This CDR3 comprises 13 residues. From germline, CDR1 is MNHNS and CDR2 SASEGT. CDR3 protein: CASSAGTPQPQHF. The CDR3 DNA reads as TGTGCCAGCAGTGCAGGGACACCTCAGCCCCAGCATTTT.

V is TRBV6-1 and J is TRBJ1-6; maybe TRBD1 (5 bases). CDR1 and CDR2 (germline): MNHNS, SASEGT. V lost 6 bases and J lost 4, with 10 bases in between. This CDR3 is built from 14 residues. CDR3: CASRDGGYNSPLHF. Written as DNA, the CDR3 is TGTGCCAGCAGGGACGGGGGATATAATTCACCCCTCCACTTT.

In its sample, this clonotype was seen many times. The CDR3 DNA reads TGCGCCAGCAGCCCAGACACTAGGACTAGCGGGAGGCCCCCCTCCTACGAGCAGTACTTC. Translation gives CASSPDTRTSGRPPSYEQYF. The J gene is TRBJ2-7, the V gene TRBV5-1, with 14 bases matching TRBD2. The CDR3 length is 20 residues. The germline gives CDR1 SGHRS, CDR2 YFSETQ. The V and J ends lost 4 bases and 0 bases, in that order; junction bases with no gene match: 15.

This clonotype was seen repeatedly, ten times or more. DNA of the CDR3: TGTGCCAGCGCGGTCTCAACGGCCAGAACAAACCAAGAGACCCAGTACTTC. It codes for CASAVSTARTNQETQYF. This sequence joins TRBV12-3 or TRBV12-4 and TRBJ2-5; D is uncertain. V dropped 8 bases and J dropped 0 bases, with 22 bases sitting between them. The CDR3 spans 17 residues.

This clonotype has ten or more counts. The chain combines TRBV10-2 with TRBJ2-7, with D unclear. The CDR3 has 11 amino acids. Germline loops: CDR1 WSHSY, CDR2 SAAADI. V was pared by 6 bases and J by 6 bases, with 9 bases between. CDR3 sequence (DNA): TGCGCCAGCAGAGTAGTTAGCGAGCAGTACTTC. Translated, it gives CASRVVSEQYF.

This clonotype has at least ten counts. The rearrangement uses TRBV30 and TRBJ1-4; a weak D match, TRBD1 (5 bases). The CDR3 covers 14 residues. Per germline, CDR1 GTSNPN and CDR2 SVGIG (reference sequence). V dropped 1 base and J dropped 5 bases, with 11 bases sitting between them. DNA for the CDR3: TGTGCCTGGAGTGGGCTGGGGGTAAATGAAAAACTGTTTTTT. This encodes CAWSGLGVNEKLFF.

This clonotype appeared many times. This sequence joins TRBV10-1 and TRBJ2-5, with D perhaps matching TRBD2 (5 bases). The germline CDR1 and CDR2 sequences are WNHNN and SYGVQD (reference sequence). The V end was cut by 3 bases, the J end by 2 bases, with 10 bases between. The CDR3 is made up of 14 amino acids. CDR3 amino acids: CASSEGLAQETQYF. CDR3 nucleotides: TGCGCCAGCAGTGAAGGTCTAGCACAAGAGACCCAGTACTTC.

This clonotype showed up many times. This chain joins TRBV28 and TRBJ2-2; no reliable D call. This CDR3 has 16 residues. Trimming shortened V by 5 bases and J by 1 base, and 14 bases separated the two germline ends. CDR1 and CDR2 from the germline V gene are MDHEN and SYDVKM. DNA of the CDR3: TGTGCCAGCAGTCACCTCCGCCCAAAGAACACCGGGGAGCTGTTTTTT. Its translation: CASSHLRPKNTGELFF.

The gene calls are TRBV7-3 and TRBJ2-7; 7 positions match TRBD2. After removal of 1 base from V and 1 base from J, the junction contained 7 bases not matched to a gene. CDR1 SGHTA and CDR2 FQGTGA come from the germline V gene. The CDR3 loop spans 16 amino acids. The CDR3 region is CASSLNGASGSYEQYF. The CDR3 region has the DNA TGTGCCAGCAGCTTAAATGGGGCTAGCGGTTCCTACGAGCAGTACTTC. Looking up the rest from reference TRBV7-3 and TRBJ2-7 gives the full variable domain: GAGVSQTPSNKVTEKGKYVELRCDPISGHTALYWYRQSLGQGPEFLIYFQGTGAADDSGLPNDRFFAVRPEGSVSTLKIQRTERGDSAVYLCASSLNGASGSYEQYFGPGTRLTVT.

This clonotype was seen at least ten times. This chain connects TRBV20-1 to TRBJ1-1; 7 nucleotides match TRBD1. Trimming took 2 bases from V and 4 from J; bases not matched to a gene: 7. CDR3 length: 14 amino acids. Germline V gene sequence: CDR1 DFQATT, CDR2 SNEGSKA (reference sequence). CDR3 sequence: CSARPEQGITEAFF. CDR3 bases: TGCAGTGCTAGACCCGAACAGGGGATCACTGAAGCTTTCTTT.

With respect to this clonotype: A read error may explain this, as a much larger clone is one base away. The J gene is TRBJ1-2, the V gene TRBV5-1, with TRBD1 matching over 10 bases. The germline gives CDR1 SGHRS, CDR2 YFSETQ. This CDR3 contains 17 residues. In nucleotides, the CDR3 is TGCGCCAGCAGCTCGACCAGGACAGGGGGTAGTAACTATGACTACACCTTC. It encodes CASSSTRTGGSNYDYTF.

The chain joins TRBV28 to TRBJ2-7; a weak D match, TRBD2 (5 bases). V gave up 3 bases and J gave up 3 bases, with 12 bases separating them. The germline gives CDR1 MDHEN, CDR2 SYDVKM. This CDR3 is built from 14 residues. The chain's CDR3 is CASSFTGVVYEQYF. The CDR3 DNA is TGTGCCAGCAGTTTCACCGGGGTCGTCTACGAGCAGTACTTC.